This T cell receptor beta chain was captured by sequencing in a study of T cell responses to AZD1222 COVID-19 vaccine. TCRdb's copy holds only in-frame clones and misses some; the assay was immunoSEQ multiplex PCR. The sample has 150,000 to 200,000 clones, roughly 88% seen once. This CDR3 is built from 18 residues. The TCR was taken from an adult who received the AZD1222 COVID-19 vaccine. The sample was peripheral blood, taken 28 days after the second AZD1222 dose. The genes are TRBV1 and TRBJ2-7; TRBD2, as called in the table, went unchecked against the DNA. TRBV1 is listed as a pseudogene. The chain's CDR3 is CTSSERGRPGETAAEQYF. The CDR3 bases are TGCACCAGCTCTGAGCGGGGGCGTCCTGGGGAGACCGCGGCCGAGCAGTACTTC.